This record concerns one T cell receptor beta chain sequence. Its specificity is unknown. This CDR3 is 15 amino acids long. V was cut by 1 base and J by 2 bases, with 11 bases left in between. The germline V gene has CDR1 SGHNT and CDR2 YYREEE (reference sequence). These data are taken from a study of T cell responses to AZD1222 COVID-19 vaccine. Across the study: Second doses that came at about 4 or about 12 weeks were put together.

Profiling relied on immunoSEQ multiplex PCR, and the TCRdb table lists in-frame clones only, not all of them. The table includes more than 110,000 clones, 85% to 90% detected once. Study conclusions and caveats: The repertoires were collected only after the peak T cell response. Only a handful of individuals given AZD1222 were seropositive at baseline. Across the whole spike, CD4 TCRs peaked at regions 160-218 and 743-854.

This clonotype originated in an adult in good health. The sample in question was peripheral blood, obtained on day 0 of AZD1222 vaccination. The V gene is TRBV5-4, the J gene TRBJ2-3, with D uncertain. As DNA, the CDR3 is TGTGCCAGCAGCTTGATATCGGATCTCACAGATACGCAGTATTTT. Its protein product is CASSLISDLTDTQYF. The variable domain in full, completed from reference TRBV5-4 and TRBJ2-3, reads ETGVTQSPTHLIKTRGQQVTLRCSSQSGHNTVSWYQQALGQGPQFIFQYYREEENGRGNFPPRFSGLQFPNYSSELNVNALELDDSALYLCASSLISDLTDTQYFGPGTRLTVL.